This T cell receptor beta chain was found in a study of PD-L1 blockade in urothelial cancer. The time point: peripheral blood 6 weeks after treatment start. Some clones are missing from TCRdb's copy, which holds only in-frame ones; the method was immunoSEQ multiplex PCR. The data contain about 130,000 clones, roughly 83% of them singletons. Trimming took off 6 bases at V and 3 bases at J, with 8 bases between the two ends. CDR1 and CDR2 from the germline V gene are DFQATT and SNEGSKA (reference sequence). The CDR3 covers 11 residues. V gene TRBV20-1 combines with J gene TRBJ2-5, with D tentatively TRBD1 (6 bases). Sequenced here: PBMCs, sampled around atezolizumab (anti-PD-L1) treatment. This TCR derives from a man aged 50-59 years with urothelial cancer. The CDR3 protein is CSARTEETQYF. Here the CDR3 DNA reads TGCAGTGCGAGGACAGAAGAGACCCAGTACTTC.